Sequencing of this T cell receptor (beta chain) was carried out in a study of cytomegalovirus exposure and HLA in healthy donors (dated by TCRdb to about 2017). The study in broad terms: According to a later analysis, the roughly 120 validation repertoires were produced on the same platform as the approximately 620 repertoires of the first cohort. In addition to the first cohort of 500 to 850 subjects, a separate validation cohort of 130 or so different subjects was used. The study was designed to test whether signatures of past pathogen exposure could be identified by cataloging public T cell receptors. To predict cytomegalovirus infection status, the study combined high-throughput TCR immunosequencing, statistical association of individual TCRs with disease status, and machine learning.

A remark on this clone: Its target antigen remains unknown. Base qualities were left out, and no much larger clone turns up one base away.

General findings and caveats noted by the study authors: A later analysis found that TCRs clustered in the first cohort also tended to co-occur in the 120 validation repertoires, with 94% of cluster scores above 0. In the study, 150 to 200 TCR beta chains were listed as associated with cytomegalovirus. In vitro tests confirmed that a few of the cytomegalovirus-associated TCR beta chains recognize cytomegalovirus antigens. In both the original and validation cohorts, the classifier was reported to diagnose cytomegalovirus status with high specificity and sensitivity. A later analysis lacked HLA typing for the validation cohort, so it scored co-occurrence in that cohort across all 130 or so repertoires. According to the authors, the approach could potentially be generalized to other disease states and immunological phenotypes. Most TCR sequences were observed very rarely across donors, whereas some public TCRs were present in many individuals.

Library method: the immunoSEQ multiplex PCR assay. The original methods were these. A statistical classification framework was built for diagnosing cytomegalovirus status from the catalog of TCR beta chain sequences. As stored in TCRdb, this immuneACCESS dataset retains in-frame rearrangements with V and J assigned. A fraction of the clones does not appear; measured against another copy, unresolved V genes explain less than half of the discrepancy, and the remainder lacks a known reason. That table supplies the V and J calls and clone size; D and trimming were determined from the DNA. The sample table records some 230,000 clones; 85% to 95% of these occur just once. 0.85% to 1.2% of the sample is taken by the ten largest. The germline V gene encodes CDR1 ENHRY and CDR2 SYGVKD. V lost 2 bases and J lost 2 bases, and the count of bases not matched to a germline gene is 4. CDR3 length: 15 amino acids, cysteine to phenylalanine. CDR3 DNA only is kept here, 45 bases in frame from base 1.

The donors were included in the validation cohort of some 110 subjects, a group kept apart from the approximately 650-subject first cohort. This receptor was taken from a woman between 18 and 29 years old in good health and CMV-seronegative. The chain is assembled from TRBV10-3 and TRBJ2-7; 9 of the junction bases match TRBD2. The sequenced sample consisted of PBMCs. The CDR3 reads as follows: CAISESSGSTYEQYF. DNA sequence: TGTGCCATCAGTGAGAGTAGCGGGAGCACCTACGAGCAGTACTTC.